A single sample is the source of the 25 T cell receptor beta chains below, sequenced in a study of graft-versus-host responses after intestinal transplantation. Profiled with immunoSEQ multiplex PCR; TCRdb holds only in-frame clones, not every one. The sample has over 90,000 clones, roughly 90% seen once. Which antigens these TCRs recognize remains unknown. The sequences come from unstimulated CD8+ T cells sorted from spleen or lymph node cells, collected before intestinal transplant. The source is a human donor who received an intestinal transplant.

The CDR3 is CASSLNGNTEAFF. CDR3 nucleotide sequence: TGTGCCAGCAGCTTAAACGGGAACACTGAAGCTTTCTTT. V usage is TRBV7-3 and J usage is TRBJ1-1, with D uncertain. Germline assignment: CDR1 SGHTA and CDR2 FQGTGA. V lost 1 base to trimming and J lost 1 base, with 4 bases between them. The CDR3 spans 13 residues.

The chain combines TRBV6-5 with TRBJ2-7; 7 bases are shared with TRBD1. The V segment lost 4 bases and the J segment 2 bases; nucleotides outside the gene matches: 5. The length of the CDR3 is 14 residues. Germline assignment: CDR1 MNHEY and CDR2 SVGAGI. CDR3 sequence reads: CASSSGTDAYEQYF. The CDR3 DNA is TGTGCCAGCAGTTCCGGGACAGATGCCTACGAGCAGTACTTC.

For this clone: Other DNA sequences in the sample encode the same CDR3. V usage is TRBV5-1 and J usage is TRBJ2-1; D uncertain. Germline-derived CDR1 and CDR2 are SGHRS and YFSETQ. The V gene lost 0 bases and the J gene lost 6 bases, with 4 bases spanning the gap. This CDR3 is 12 amino acids long. CDR3 residues: CASSLAGNEQFF. In DNA, the CDR3 is TGCGCCAGCAGCTTGGCAGGCAATGAGCAGTTCTTC.

The V call is TRBV6-5, the J call TRBJ2-3; D unclear. Germline-derived CDR1 and CDR2 are MNHEY and SVGAGI. CDR3 length equals 16 residues. Trimming left V 0 bases short and J 1 base short, with 11 bases between. The CDR3, as DNA: TGTGCCAGCAGTTACTCGGGCAGCCTACGCACAGATACGCAGTATTTT. Its translation: CASSYSGSLRTDTQYF.

The CDR3: CASSPRQGGQPQHF. CDR3 in DNA: TGTGCCAGCAGTCCCAGACAGGGGGGTCAGCCCCAGCATTTT. The chain joins TRBV6-5 to TRBJ1-5, with 9 bases fitting TRBD1. Germline CDR1 reads MNHEY; CDR2 reads SVGAGI. CDR3 size: 14 residues. V dropped 5 bases and J dropped 6; count of bases not matched to a gene: 5.

The J gene is TRBJ2-7, the V gene TRBV4-3; D is perhaps TRBD1 (6 bases). With 1 base removed from V and 1 base from J, the gap between germline ends came to 11 bases. There are 15 residues in the CDR3. The germline gives CDR1 LGHNA, CDR2 YSLEER. For the CDR3, the DNA is TGCGCCAGCAGCCAAGGTTCAGGGGCGTCCTACGAGCAGTACTTC. This encodes CASSQGSGASYEQYF.

The V call is TRBV6-1, the J call TRBJ1-2; D not certain. V was cut by 1 base and J by 8 bases, with 11 bases left in between. Germline CDR1 MNHNS, CDR2 SASEGT. The CDR3 loop spans 13 amino acids. The CDR3 protein is CASSEGGRRGYTF. DNA for the CDR3: TGTGCCAGCAGTGAAGGCGGGAGAAGAGGCTACACCTTC.

V and J are TRBV2 and TRBJ2-2; maybe TRBD2 (5 bases). V was trimmed by 2 bases and J by 2 bases, leaving 18 bases between them. Germline V gene lookup returns CDR1 SNHLY and CDR2 FYNNEI. The CDR3 runs 18 residues. CDR3 amino acids: CASSELFEGASNTGELFF. In DNA, the CDR3 is TGTGCCAGCAGTGAACTGTTCGAGGGCGCATCCAACACCGGGGAGCTGTTTTTT.

The rearrangement joins TRBV7-2 to TRBJ2-5; 11 bases match TRBD2. With 3 bases clipped from V and 5 bases from J, the junction kept 8 bases outside the gene matches. This CDR3 has 16 amino acids. CDR1 and CDR2 from the germline V gene are SGHTA and FQGNSA. Written as DNA, the CDR3 is TGTGCCAGCAGCTTCAGTCCGACTAGCGGGATGGAGACCCAGTACTTC. It is translated as CASSFSPTSGMETQYF.

The chain joins TRBV27 to TRBJ2-7; a weak D match, TRBD1 (6 bases). This CDR3 has 13 amino acids. Germline V gene data show CDR1 as MNHEY and CDR2 as SMNVEV (reference sequence). V lost 8 bases and J 5 bases, leaving 16 bases between the germline ends. CDR3 in DNA: TGTGCCAGCGGAACAGGGCAGCCTAACGAGCAGTACTTC. Encoded protein: CASGTGQPNEQYF.

The chain employs TRBV15 and TRBJ1-3; D unresolved. The CDR3 is 14 residues long. CDR1 is LNHNV, CDR2 YYDKDF, per germline (reference sequence). V was trimmed by 0 bases and J by 4 bases, leaving 7 bases between them. The CDR3 DNA is TGTGCCACCAGCAGAGAGTTGGAGGGAAACACCATATATTTT. Translated, it gives CATSRELEGNTIYF.

The gene calls are TRBV28 and TRBJ1-2; no definite D call. The germline V and J ends were trimmed by 3 bases and 5 bases, with 19 bases remaining between them. Per germline, CDR1 MDHEN and CDR2 SYDVKM. This CDR3 is 16 amino acids long. The CDR3 region is CASSFPDRNWAYGYTF. DNA for the CDR3: TGTGCCAGCAGTTTTCCTGACCGAAACTGGGCGTATGGCTACACCTTC.

The genes are TRBV6-5 and TRBJ1-1; 7 bases agree with TRBD1. Looked up from germline, CDR1 is MNHEY and CDR2 is SVGAGI. Trimming at V came to 4 bases and at J to 1 base, leaving 6 bases not matched to a gene. The CDR3 length is 15 residues. The CDR3 sequence is CASSLGHRGNTEAFF. In nucleotides, the CDR3 is TGTGCCAGCAGTTTGGGACACAGGGGGAACACTGAAGCTTTCTTT.

The chain joins TRBV7-6 to TRBJ2-7, with D possibly TRBD1 on 6 matching bases. The V gene lost 0 bases and the J gene lost 7 bases, with 10 bases spanning the gap. CDR1 is SGHVS, CDR2 FNYEAQ, per germline. This CDR3 is built from 13 residues. The CDR3 DNA reads TGTGCCAGCAGCTTAGCACAGGGTCGGGAGCAGTACTTC. As protein: CASSLAQGREQYF.

This chain connects TRBV7-9 to TRBJ2-1; D is ambiguous. V gave up 7 bases and J gave up 6 bases, with 10 bases separating them. Germline CDR1 SEHNR, CDR2 FQNEAQ (reference sequence). The CDR3 loop spans 12 amino acids. The CDR3 protein is CASNSSPNEQFF. For the CDR3, the DNA is TGTGCCAGCAACTCCTCGCCCAATGAGCAGTTCTTC.

The rearrangement links TRBV13 to TRBJ2-5, with D possibly being TRBD2 (5 bases). The germline V gene encodes CDR1 PRHDT and CDR2 FYEKMQ (reference sequence). V was clipped by 5 bases and J by 1 base, with 14 bases between them. This CDR3 region has 15 residues. CDR3 sequence: CASSGWALAQETQYF. CDR3 bases: TGTGCCAGCAGCGGCTGGGCGCTAGCCCAAGAGACCCAGTACTTC.

The rearrangement uses TRBV6-6 and TRBJ2-1, with 7 bases aligning to TRBD1. From germline, CDR1 is MNHNY and CDR2 SVGAGI (reference sequence). V lost 5 bases and J lost 6; bases outside the gene matches: 7. This CDR3 region has 14 residues. CDR3 nucleotide sequence: TGTGCCAGCAGTACAGGGGTGGGTCGCAATGAGCAGTTCTTC. It translates to CASSTGVGRNEQFF.

V gene TRBV7-9 combines with J gene TRBJ1-2; D not resolved. CDR1 is SEHNR, CDR2 FQNEAQ, per germline (reference sequence). Deletions cut 3 bases from V and 8 bases from J, with 10 bases between. The CDR3 is 12 residues long. The CDR3 DNA reads as TGTGCCAGCAGCTTTGAGGTCCCGGGCTACACCTTC. Translated: CASSFEVPGYTF.

This rearrangement joins TRBV6-5 to TRBJ2-5; no definite D call. CDR1 and CDR2 (germline): MNHEY, SVGAGI. With 0 bases removed from V and 5 bases from J, the gap between germline ends came to 16 bases. The CDR3 sequence is 16 residues long. The CDR3 DNA follows: TGTGCCAGCAGTTACTCGATTGAGGCTGTCCGGGAGACCCAGTACTTC. It encodes CASSYSIEAVRETQYF.

The rearrangement uses TRBV4-1 and TRBJ2-7, with a tentative D call TRBD1 (6 bases). The CDR3 has 15 residues. V lost 2 bases to trimming and J lost 7 bases, with 18 bases between them. Per the germline V gene, CDR1 is MGHRA and CDR2 is YSYEKL. The CDR3 nucleotides are TGCGCCAGCAGCCAACGGGCAGGGACAACGGGGGAGCAGTACTTC. Protein: CASSQRAGTTGEQYF.

The chain recombines TRBV4-2 with TRBJ2-5; 10 nucleotides agree with TRBD2. The CDR3 spans 18 residues. V shed 0 bases, J shed 1 base, and the junction held 8 bases outside the gene matches. The germline gives CDR1 LGHNA, CDR2 YNFKEQ. This CDR3 is CASSQDSLAGAPQETQYF. The CDR3 bases are TGTGCCAGCAGCCAAGATTCCCTAGCGGGGGCCCCCCAAGAGACCCAGTACTTC.

The chain recombines TRBV19 with TRBJ2-1, with TRBD1 identical over 9 bases. Germline assignment: CDR1 LNHDA and CDR2 SQIVND (reference sequence). The CDR3 runs to 15 residues. V shed 4 bases, J shed 8 bases, and the junction held 9 bases outside the gene matches. CDR3 protein: CASSTRDRDGDEQFF. Here the CDR3 DNA reads TGTGCCAGTAGTACCCGGGACAGGGATGGAGATGAGCAGTTCTTC.

The gene calls are TRBV4-3 and TRBJ2-7; possible D gene TRBD1, 6 bases. The CDR3 is 14 amino acids. Trimming cost V 3 bases and J 3 bases, with 12 bases left between them. Per germline, CDR1 LGHNA and CDR2 YSLEER. The CDR3 sequence: CASSQEQGYYEQYF. The CDR3 region has the DNA TGCGCCAGCAGCCAGGAACAGGGCTACTACGAGCAGTACTTC.

V and J are TRBV9 and TRBJ1-3; 7 bases align to TRBD1. This CDR3 is built from 15 residues. Germline CDR1 is SGDLS and CDR2 is YYNGEE. Trimming cost V 3 bases and J 1 base; bases outside gene matches: 4. The CDR3 loop reads CASSAATGSGNTIYF. The CDR3 DNA is TGTGCCAGCAGCGCGGCGACAGGGTCTGGAAACACCATATATTTT. Full variable domain (rest looked up from reference TRBV9 and TRBJ1-3): DSGVTQTPKHLITATGQRVTLRCSPRSGDLSVYWYQQSLDQGLQFLIQYYNGEERAKGNILERFSAQQFPDLHSELNLSSLELGDSALYFCASSAATGSGNTIYFGEGSWLTVV.

This clone is a singleton in its sample. V is TRBV27 and J is TRBJ1-4; no clear D. In germline, CDR1 is MNHEY, CDR2 SMNVEV (reference sequence). The CDR3 contains 15 residues. Trimming removed 1 base from V and 5 bases from J, with 11 bases in between. CDR3 residues: CASSLFGSLNEKLFF. The CDR3 DNA follows: TGTGCCAGCAGTTTATTTGGCAGTTTAAATGAAAAACTGTTTTTT.